This T cell receptor beta chain emerged from a study of Ad26.COV2.S vaccination and SARS-CoV-2 variants (dated by TCRdb to the early 2020s). As for the study more broadly: Donors in the vaccine arm were drawn from COV1001, a phase I-IIa trial of Ad26.COV2.S in healthy adults that was multicentre, randomized, double-blind and placebo-controlled. Ad26.COV2.S was given intramuscularly at 5x10^10 or 1x10^11 viral particles, as a single shot or as two shots 56 days apart. TCRbeta repertoire sequencing was used to assess the specificity and breadth of SARS-CoV-2-reactive T cell receptors after Ad26.COV2.S vaccination. A total of around 32 samples were included in the TCR-sequenced set, comprising some 20 Ad26.COV2.S vaccine recipients, 5 placebo recipients and 8 SARS-CoV-2 convalescent individuals. Participants in the trial were split at random into five groups of five each, receiving low-dose or high-dose Ad26.COV2.S once or twice, or else placebo on both occasions. Investigators remained blinded to trial group allocation during experiments and outcome assessment.

Germline trimming amounts to 8 bases on V and 5 bases on J, with 6 as the count of junction bases outside the gene matches. Sequences MGHDK (CDR1) and SYGVNS (CDR2) are obtained from the germline V gene. Reading from cysteine to phenylalanine, the CDR3 counts 12 amino acids. The only DNA kept is the CDR3, 36 bases in frame from the first base. This clone was seen a single time. The antigen this receptor binds is unknown. Base qualities are not provided; no much larger clone lies one nucleotide away. The treatment or condition tag for this specimen amounts to: roughly 18 received Ad26.COV2.S at low or high dose, single or two shots; about five received placebo; per-sample allocation not given. Repertoires of vaccine and placebo recipients were sequenced from samples taken on day 63 after the first injection. Between 29 July and 7 August 2020, Cohort 1b enrolled about 27 adults aged 18-55 years at one site in Boston, USA. Ad26.COV2.S consisted of a replication-incompetent adenovirus type 26 vector by which a prefusion-stabilized SARS-CoV-2 spike protein from the original Wuhan strain was expressed.

TCRbeta CDR3 regions were sequenced with the immunoSEQ Assay. After extraction, genomic DNA underwent amplification by bias-controlled multiplex PCR, followed by high-throughput sequencing. On the study's bioinformatics: Collapsing and filtering of sequences were performed to quantify the absolute abundance of each unique TCRbeta CDR3 region. T cell fraction was estimated by normalizing TCRbeta template counts to usable DNA, with usable DNA measured through amplification of reference genes found in all nucleated cells. Repertoire TCRs were annotated as SARS-CoV-2-specific by exact matching of V gene, CDR3 amino acid sequence and J gene to a known reactive TCR set. The reference SARS-CoV-2 TCR set was derived from MIRA and filtered for enrichment in COVID-19-positive ImmuneCODE repertoires, a step that removed public or cross-reactive TCRs. Based on the MIRA antigens, annotated TCRs were further analysed at the level of specific ORF or position within ORF. Breadth was defined as the number of annotated unique rearrangements divided by the total number of unique productive rearrangements, and depth was defined as the summed frequency of the annotated unique rearrangements. TCR breadth was compared between groups using two-sided Wilcoxon rank-sum tests. Imported from immuneACCESS, the table was reduced by TCRdb to in-frame sequences with V and J called. These copies leave out some clones; in studies compared against another copy, an unresolved V gene accounts for under half, and the cause of the remainder is not known. V, J and clone size reflect that table, while D and trimming were determined from the DNA. Here the sample has around 380,000 clones; 75% to 90% occur a single time. The top ten clonotypes cover approximately 3.7% of the sample.

Here is what the overall study found, with its caveats: The authors noted that total T cell responses may have been underestimated by the TCR breadth and depth analyses. Spike-specific TCR breadth was higher in Ad26.COV2.S recipients than in placebo recipients (P = 0.0014). Comparable non-spike TCR breadth was observed between vaccine and placebo recipients, consistent with only spike being contained in the vaccine. The study was not powered for comparison of responses between vaccine doses or regimens. Substantial breadth of spike-specific CD8+ and CD4+ T cell responses was reported after vaccination.

The TCR comes from a person aged 18 to 65 who received the Ad26.COV2.S COVID-19 vaccine or a placebo. Material: peripheral blood, obtained in a trial of Ad26.COV2.S vaccine versus placebo. The chain links TRBV25-1 with TRBJ2-7; 7 central nucleotides agree with TRBD2. The DNA reads as follows: TGTGCCAGCGGGACTAAGATCGACGAGCAGTACTTC. Translated, this is CASGTKIDEQYF.